A selection of T cell receptor beta chains follows, all from one sample in a study of T cell responses to AZD1222 COVID-19 vaccine. Profiled with immunoSEQ multiplex PCR; TCRdb holds only in-frame clones, not every one. The sample carries some 110,000 clones, 80% to 95% recorded once. The sequencing used peripheral blood, collected 28 days after the second AZD1222 dose. Every receptor here comes from an adult who received the AZD1222 COVID-19 vaccine. Each CDR3 is given with its conserved first and last residue. The D gene is left open where the match is weak. Only some rows state a clone size, as once, few, many or a class for expanded clones.

clone_size | j_call | v_call | d_call | cdr3_nt | cdr3_aa
. | TRBJ1-1 | TRBV6-5 | . | TGTGCCAGCAGTTTTTCCGGGACTGCCCACGAAGCTTTCTTT | CASSFSGTAHEAFF
. | TRBJ2-1 | TRBV5-1 | . | TGCGCCAGCAGCTTGGTTGACGGGGTGGGATACAATGAGCAGTTCTTC | CASSLVDGVGYNEQFF
. | TRBJ2-5 | TRBV5-1 | . | TGCGCCAGCAGCTTGGGGGCCCGACAGGAAGAGACCCAGTACTTC | CASSLGARQEETQYF
. | TRBJ2-2 | TRBV7-9 | TRBD1 | TGTGCCAGCCGATTAAGACCGGGACAGGGCCCCGGGGAGCTGTTTTTT | CASRLRPGQGPGELFF
. | TRBJ2-4 | TRBV7-3 | . | TGTGCCAGCAGCTCTCTCTCTCCCTACTTTATTAGTTCCAAAAACATTCAGTACTTC | CASSSLSPYFISSKNIQYF
. | TRBJ2-7 | TRBV5-8 | TRBD2 | TGTGCCAGCAGCTTGGTGGTAGCGGGTCCCTACGAGCAGTACTTC | CASSLVVAGPYEQYF
. | TRBJ1-2 | TRBV5-3 | . | TGTGCCAGAAGCTCCCTCCAGGGACCGTGTTACTATGGCTACACCTTC | CARSSLQGPCYYGYTF
few | TRBJ1-2 | TRBV7-9 | TRBD1 | TGTGCCAGCAGACCTGGTGGGGGACAGGGTGACTACGGCTACACCTTC | CASRPGGGQGDYGYTF
. | TRBJ2-1 | TRBV6-6 | TRBD2 | TGTGCCAGCAGTCATCCCGGGACTAGCGGGGGCTTAGGTTACAATGAGCAGTTCTTC | CASSHPGTSGGLGYNEQFF
. | TRBJ2-7 | TRBV6-5 | TRBD2 | TGTGCCAGCAGCATGCGCGGGGGGGTACACGAGCAGTACTTC | CASSMRGGVHEQYF
once | TRBJ1-4 | TRBV14 | TRBD1 | TGTGCCAGCAGCCGCGAACTTCCCGGGACAGGGTTTGAAAAACTGTTTTTT | CASSRELPGTGFEKLFF
. | TRBJ2-5 | TRBV21-1 | . | TGTGCCAGCAGCAAAGATGGCCCCCAAGAGACCCAGTACTTC | CASSKDGPQETQYF
. | TRBJ2-6 | TRBV5-8 | . | TGTGCCAGCAGCTTGGAACGGGGCCCCGCTGGACGGGCCAACGTCCTGACTTTC | CASSLERGPAGRANVLTF
. | TRBJ1-4 | TRBV7-9 | . | TGTGCCAGCAGCCCTGGACCGACTAATGAAAAACTGTTTTTT | CASSPGPTNEKLFF
. | TRBJ2-5 | TRBV7-6 | TRBD2 | TGTGCCAGCAGCCGACTAGCGGGCATCCAAGAGACCCAGTACTTC | CASSRLAGIQETQYF
few | TRBJ2-7 | TRBV5-1 | TRBD1 | TGCGCCAGCAGCTCTATCGACAGGGGGTACGAGCAGTACTTC | CASSSIDRGYEQYF
. | TRBJ2-1 | TRBV3-1/TRBV3-2 | TRBD2 | TGTGCCAGCAGGCCCTGGGGGGGTGAGCAGTTCTTC | CASRPWGGEQFF
. | TRBJ1-5 | TRBV5-8 | TRBD1 | TGTGCCAGCAGGGCGTGGCAGGGGGGTCAGCCCCAGCATTTT | CASRAWQGGQPQHF
. | TRBJ2-7 | TRBV11-2 | TRBD1 | TGTGCCAGCAGCACAGGGGAGTACGAGCAGTACTTC | CASSTGEYEQYF
. | TRBJ2-2 | TRBV27 | . | TGTGCCAGCAGTTTGGCAGGGACCGGGGAGCTGTTTTTT | CASSLAGTGELFF
. | TRBJ1-1 | TRBV7-8 | . | TGTGCCAGCAGCCTGTACACTGAAGCTTTCTTT | CASSLYTEAFF
. | TRBJ2-2 | TRBV3-1/TRBV3-2 | . | TGTGCCAGCAGCCAAGGAGCTTCCCGACGGGGCCGGGAGCTGTTTTTT | CASSQGASRRGRELFF
. | TRBJ2-2 | TRBV6-5 | TRBD2 | TGTGCCAGCTTACGGGCTAGCGGGGGGAACGGGGAGCTGTTTTTT | CASLRASGGNGELFF
. | TRBJ2-5 | TRBV2 | TRBD2 | TGTGTGGCGGCGAGCGGGGGGGCCCAGGGAGAGACCCAGTACTTC | CVAASGGAQGETQYF
few | TRBJ2-1 | TRBV4-1 | . | TGCGCCAGCAGCCAATTGGATCTCCTCTCCTACAATGAGCAGTTCTTC | CASSQLDLLSYNEQFF
. | TRBJ2-3 | TRBV9 | . | TGTGCCAGCAGCGTAGAGGATAGGCGCCAAGATACGCAGTATTTT | CASSVEDRRQDTQYF
. | TRBJ2-4 | TRBV19 | . | TGTGCCAGTAGTTCTGAGACCCTAGCCAAAAACATTCAGTACTTC | CASSSETLAKNIQYF
many | TRBJ2-2 | TRBV6-5 | . | TGTGCCAGCAGTTTACCACAGGGTGCGGCGGGGGAGCTGTTTTTT | CASSLPQGAAGELFF
once | TRBJ2-1 | TRBV5-1 | . | TGCGCCAGCAGGGGTTCGGGGTGGGATGAGCAGTTCTTC | CASRGSGWDEQFF
. | TRBJ2-5 | TRBV7-7 | . | TGTGCTAGCAGCCCGAGTGGGAGGCAAGAGACCCAGTACTTC | CASSPSGRQETQYF
. | TRBJ1-1 | TRBV3-1/TRBV3-2 | . | TGTGCCAGCAGCCAGCAAACAGGGTTTGCTTTCTTT | CASSQQTGFAFF
once | TRBJ2-3 | TRBV19 | TRBD1 | TGTGCCAGTAGTACGCCGACAGGGTCCTACACAGATACGCAGTATTTT | CASSTPTGSYTDTQYF
. | TRBJ2-1 | TRBV7-3 | . | TGTGCCAGCAGCCCCCGACTAGTTCCCTACAATGAGCAGTTCTTC | CASSPRLVPYNEQFF
once | TRBJ2-2 | TRBV9 | . | TGTGCCAGCAGCGTAGAAGGGTGGGTCGGGGAGCTGTTTTTT | CASSVEGWVGELFF
. | TRBJ1-4 | TRBV7-9 | . | TGTGCCAGCAGCCCGAGGCAGGGGTTTGAAAAACTGTTTTTT | CASSPRQGFEKLFF
. | TRBJ1-3 | TRBV19 | TRBD1 | TGTGCCAGTAGCCAAACAGGGGGCGGAAACACCATATATTTT | CASSQTGGGNTIYF
. | TRBJ1-1 | TRBV11-3 | . | TGTGCCAGCAGCCCGAATGGGGGAGTGAACACTGAAGCTTTCTTT | CASSPNGGVNTEAFF
once | TRBJ2-5 | TRBV7-2 | . | TGTGCCAGCAGCTCCCGACTAGTGGAGACCCAGTACTTC | CASSSRLVETQYF
. | TRBJ1-5 | TRBV4-2 | . | TGTGCCAGCAGCCAAGATCTCGGGGTCGGCCAGCCCCAGCATTTT | CASSQDLGVGQPQHF
. | TRBJ1-2 | TRBV4-2 | TRBD1 | TGTGCCAGCAGCCAAGAGGTAGGCGGACAGGGGGTTGGCTACACCTTC | CASSQEVGGQGVGYTF
. | TRBJ2-2 | TRBV9 | . | TGTGCCAGCAGCGCTCCTTCGAACACCGGGGAGCTGTTTTTT | CASSAPSNTGELFF
. | TRBJ1-1 | TRBV19 | TRBD1 | TGTGCCAGTAGTACCGGACAGGGGGCGAAGGCTTTCTTT | CASSTGQGAKAFF
once | TRBJ2-7 | TRBV4-3 | TRBD2 | TGCGCCAGCAGCCTTCGACTAGCGGGGCCCTACGAGCAGTACTTC | CASSLRLAGPYEQYF
. | TRBJ2-1 | TRBV12-5 | TRBD2 | TGTGCTAGTGGTTTCGGCCTAGCGGGTTACAATGAGCAGTTCTTC | CASGFGLAGYNEQFF
. | TRBJ2-5 | TRBV10-2 | TRBD2 | TGCGCCAGCAGTCATCCGGGACTAGCGGGGGCAGAGACCCAGTACTTC | CASSHPGLAGAETQYF
. | TRBJ1-6 | TRBV3-1/TRBV3-2 | . | TGTGCCAGCAGCCAAGATACGGGGTATCCACCCCTCCACTTT | CASSQDTGYPPLHF
. | TRBJ2-7 | TRBV27 | . | TGTGCCAGCAGTTTGGGGCAGGTCAGCTACGAGCAGTACTTC | CASSLGQVSYEQYF
. | TRBJ1-2 | TRBV24-1 | . | TGTGCCACCAGTGCTTCGCATAACTATGGCTACACCTTC | CATSASHNYGYTF
. | TRBJ2-3 | TRBV6-4 | . | TGTGCCAGCAGTGAGGATGGTGGGGGGGGCCGATCAGATACGCAGTATTTT | CASSEDGGGGRSDTQYF
. | TRBJ2-7 | TRBV14 | . | TGTGCCAGCAGCGGCGACTGGAGGAGCTCCTACGAGCAGTACTTC | CASSGDWRSSYEQYF
. | TRBJ2-7 | TRBV6-5 | . | TGTGCCAGCAGTTATAGTGGACAGCCCTACGAGCAGTACTTC | CASSYSGQPYEQYF
. | TRBJ2-2 | TRBV10-3 | . | TGTGCCAGCTTACGGGCCGGGGAGCTGTTTTTT | CASLRAGELFF
. | TRBJ2-3 | TRBV5-1 | . | TGCGCCAGCAGCTCGGTTGCAGGGCTGGATACGCAGTATTTT | CASSSVAGLDTQYF
. | TRBJ2-1 | TRBV27 | . | TGTGCCAGCAGCCAAGGGGGGAGCTCCTACAATGAGCAGTTCTTC | CASSQGGSSYNEQFF
. | TRBJ1-4 | TRBV7-2 | TRBD1 | TGTGCCAGCAGCGTCCAGGGGGCTGGGGTAAAACTGTTTTTT | CASSVQGAGVKLFF
few | TRBJ1-1 | TRBV29-1 | . | TGCAGCGCTCGACCTAACACTGAAGCTTTCTTT | CSARPNTEAFF
. | TRBJ1-1 | TRBV6-5 | . | TGTGCCAGCAAGGAGAACACTGAAGCTTTCTTT | CASKENTEAFF